The T cell receptor beta chain described here comes from a study of regulatory T cells in long-lasting Graves disease. Time point defined: newly diagnosed GD, antithyroid drugs for less than 3 months. Construction of the TCR library relied on RNA isolated from PBMCs. Germline V gene lookup returns CDR1 DFQATT and CDR2 SNEGSKA (reference sequence). The CDR3 is made up of 15 amino acids. With V trimmed by 6 bases and J by 10 bases, 15 bases remained unmatched. For TCR beta, libraries came from iRepertoire HTBI primers and Arm-PCR of CDR3 regions. A single record per CDR3 protein comes from TCRdb applying MiXCR to the multiplex PCR reads. The repertoire holds about 560,000 distinct CDR3 sequences, with around 15% as singletons. In its sample, this clonotype was seen many times. In addition, the sample was reused for a study of T cells in Graves' hyperthyroidism and ophthalmopathy.

The gene calls are TRBV20-1 and TRBJ2-1; 10 bases agree with TRBD2. The sequence was obtained from a man younger than 35 with Graves disease. The specimen was peripheral blood mononuclear cells (PBMCs), collected at new diagnosis, from a patient treated with antithyroid drugs. CDR3 region: CSAARTSGRGPEQFF. Here the CDR3 DNA reads TGCAGTGCGGCCAGGACTAGCGGTCGGGGTCCCGAGCAGTTCTTC.